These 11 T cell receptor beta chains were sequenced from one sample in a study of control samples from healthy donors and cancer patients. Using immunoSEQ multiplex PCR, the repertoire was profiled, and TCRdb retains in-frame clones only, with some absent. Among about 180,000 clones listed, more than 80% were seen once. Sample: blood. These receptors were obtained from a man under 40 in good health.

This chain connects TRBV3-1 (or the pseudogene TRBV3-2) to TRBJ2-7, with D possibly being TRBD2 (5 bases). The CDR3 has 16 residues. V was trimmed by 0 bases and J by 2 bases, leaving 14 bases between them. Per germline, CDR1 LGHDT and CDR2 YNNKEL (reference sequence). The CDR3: CASSQDRGLFTYEQYF. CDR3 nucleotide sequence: TGTGCCAGCAGCCAAGATCGCGGACTCTTCACCTACGAGCAGTACTTC.

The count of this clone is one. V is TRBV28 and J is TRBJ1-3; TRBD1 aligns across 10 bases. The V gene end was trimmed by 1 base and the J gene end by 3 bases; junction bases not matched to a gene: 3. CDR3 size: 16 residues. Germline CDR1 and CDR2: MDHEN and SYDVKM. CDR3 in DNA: TGTGCCAGCAGTTTATCCGACAGGGGGCTTGGAAACACCATATATTTT. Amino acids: CASSLSDRGLGNTIYF.

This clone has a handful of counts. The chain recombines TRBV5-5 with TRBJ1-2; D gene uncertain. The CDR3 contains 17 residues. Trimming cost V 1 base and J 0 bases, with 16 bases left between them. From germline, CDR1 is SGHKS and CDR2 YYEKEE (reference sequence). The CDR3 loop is CASSLSGRPDTNYGYTF. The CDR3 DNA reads TGTGCCAGCAGCTTGTCGGGCAGGCCAGACACTAACTATGGCTACACCTTC.

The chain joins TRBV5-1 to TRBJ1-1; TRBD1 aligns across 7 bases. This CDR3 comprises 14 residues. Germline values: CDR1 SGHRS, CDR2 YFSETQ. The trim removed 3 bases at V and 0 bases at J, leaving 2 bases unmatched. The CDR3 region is CASSSDRLNTEAFF. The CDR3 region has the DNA TGCGCCAGCAGCTCGGACAGGTTGAACACTGAAGCTTTCTTT.

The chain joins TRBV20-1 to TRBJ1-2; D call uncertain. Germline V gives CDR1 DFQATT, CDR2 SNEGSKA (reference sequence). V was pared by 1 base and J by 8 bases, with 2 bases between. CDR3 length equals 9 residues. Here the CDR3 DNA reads TGCAGTGCTAGAGGGGGCTACACCTTC. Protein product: CSARGGYTF.

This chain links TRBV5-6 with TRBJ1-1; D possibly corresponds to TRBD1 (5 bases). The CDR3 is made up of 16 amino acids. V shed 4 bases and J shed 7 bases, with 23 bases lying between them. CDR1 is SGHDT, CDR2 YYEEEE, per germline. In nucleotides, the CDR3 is TGTGCCAGCAGCCCGGGGGTCGGTTTTTTGAGGATTGAAGCTTTCTTT. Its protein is CASSPGVGFLRIEAFF.

The CDR3 is CASSRDRTGFGNTIYF. The DNA of the CDR3 is TGTGCCAGCAGCCGCGATCGGACAGGGTTTGGAAACACCATATATTTT. J is TRBJ1-3 and V is TRBV2; 8 positions agree with TRBD1. The CDR3 length is 16 residues. The V and J ends lost 6 bases and 3 bases, in that order; junction bases with no gene match: 10. Germline CDR1 and CDR2: SNHLY and FYNNEI.

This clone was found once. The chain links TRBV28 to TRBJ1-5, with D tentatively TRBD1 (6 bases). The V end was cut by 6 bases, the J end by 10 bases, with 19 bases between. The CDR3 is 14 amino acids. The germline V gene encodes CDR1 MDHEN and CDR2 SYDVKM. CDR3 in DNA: TGTGCCAGCAGCCTCGACAGGCAGTATCGTCCCCAGCATTTT. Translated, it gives CASSLDRQYRPQHF.

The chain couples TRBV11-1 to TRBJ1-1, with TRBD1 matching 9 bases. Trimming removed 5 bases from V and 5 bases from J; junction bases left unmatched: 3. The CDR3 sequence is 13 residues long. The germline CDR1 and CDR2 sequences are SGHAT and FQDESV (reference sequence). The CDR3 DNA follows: TGTGCCAGCAGCGCGGACAGGGGAACTGAAGCTTTCTTT. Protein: CASSADRGTEAFF. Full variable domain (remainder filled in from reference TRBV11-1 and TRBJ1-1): EAEVAQSPRYKITEKSQAVAFWCDPISGHATLYWYRQILGQGPELLVQFQDESVVDDSQLPKDRFSAERLKGVDSTLKIQPAELGDSAMYLCASSADRGTEAFFGQGTRLTVV.

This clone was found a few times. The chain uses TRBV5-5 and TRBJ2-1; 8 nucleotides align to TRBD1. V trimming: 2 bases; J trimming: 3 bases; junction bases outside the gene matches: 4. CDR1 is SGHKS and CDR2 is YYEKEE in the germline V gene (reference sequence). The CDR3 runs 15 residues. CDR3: CASSFGTGDYNEQFF. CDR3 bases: TGTGCCAGCAGCTTTGGGACAGGAGACTACAATGAGCAGTTCTTC.

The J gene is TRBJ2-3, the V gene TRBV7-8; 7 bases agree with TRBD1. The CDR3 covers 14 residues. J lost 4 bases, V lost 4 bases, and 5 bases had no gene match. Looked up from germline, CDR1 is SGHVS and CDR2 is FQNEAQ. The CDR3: CASSYWTGPDTQYF. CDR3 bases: TGTGCCAGCAGCTACTGGACAGGTCCAGATACGCAGTATTTT.